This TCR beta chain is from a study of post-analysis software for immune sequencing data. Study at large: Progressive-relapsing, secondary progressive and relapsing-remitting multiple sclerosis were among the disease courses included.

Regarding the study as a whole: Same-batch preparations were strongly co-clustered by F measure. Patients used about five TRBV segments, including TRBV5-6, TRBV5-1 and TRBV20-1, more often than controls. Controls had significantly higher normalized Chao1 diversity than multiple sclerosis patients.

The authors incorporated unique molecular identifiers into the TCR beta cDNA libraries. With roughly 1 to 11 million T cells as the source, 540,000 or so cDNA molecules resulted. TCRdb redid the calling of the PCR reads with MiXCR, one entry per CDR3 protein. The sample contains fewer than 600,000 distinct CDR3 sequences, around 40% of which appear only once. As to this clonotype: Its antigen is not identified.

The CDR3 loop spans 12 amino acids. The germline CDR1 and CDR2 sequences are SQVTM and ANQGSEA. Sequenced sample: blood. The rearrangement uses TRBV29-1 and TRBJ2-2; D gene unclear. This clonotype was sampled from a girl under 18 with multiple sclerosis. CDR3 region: CSTDSNTGELFF. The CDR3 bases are TGCAGTACAGACTCGAACACCGGGGAGCTGTTTTTT.